Included here is one T cell receptor (beta chain) sequence, with context. Its specific antigen is unknown. No per-base quality is available; no much larger clone lies one base away. The record originates from a study of spatial heterogeneity in lung cancer (dated by TCRdb to about 2019). Study-level background: Samples were obtained from around 72 patients with early-stage, untreated non-small cell lung cancer from the lung TRACERx cohort. Follow-up PBMC samples were sequenced whenever available, with the median time to follow-up being about two years after resection. Beta-chain transcripts were consistently detected in greater numbers than alpha-chain transcripts, which likely reflects a higher abundance of beta-chain transcripts. In the raw uncorrected reads, each unique combination of TCR and UMI appeared more than ten times on average. TCR alpha and beta repertoires were quantitatively compared across multiple tumor regions, matched nontumor lung and blood in non-small cell lung cancer. Nonsynonymous mutation counts, determined by whole-exome sequencing of tumor tissue, were related to TCR repertoire features. Both alpha and beta chains were TCR-sequenced in approximately 200 tumor regions, approximately 68 matched nontumor lung samples and 56 PBMC samples obtained at surgery. The investigation overall reported the following: Additional single-cell paired TCR alpha and beta sequencing was considered necessary to confirm, at a functional level, the hypothesis that regional TCRs recognize regional mutations. Only 13 to 15 patients were included in the comparisons of baseline and follow-up blood repertoires. Ubiquitous expanded tumor TCRs were detected in blood more often at tumor resection than at routine follow-up.

From the germline V gene, CDR1 is LGHNA and CDR2 is YSLEER. From cysteine to phenylalanine, the CDR3 is 18 amino acids long. CDR3 DNA is the only sequence kept; it has 54 bases, read in frame from the first base. V lost 3 bases and J lost 2 bases, and the count of bases not matched to a germline gene is 10. The receptor library was made with 5' RACE. Sequencing was carried out with a NextSeq 500. In the TCR library protocol, a unique molecular identifier was attached to each TCR cDNA molecule so that PCR and sequencing errors could be corrected. In the original analysis: TCR identification, UMI-based error correction and CDR3 extraction were performed with Decombinator tools. TCRs above a frequency of 2 per 1,000, corresponding to the top 1% of the tumor frequency distribution, were defined as expanded. Rényi diversity was computed with the R vegan package after subsampling each repertoire 100 times to 5,000 TCRs. CDR3 similarity networks were constructed using string-kernel similarity of amino acid triplets, with links drawn between CDR3s whose pairwise similarity was above 0.82. TCRdb redid the processing of the public reads, applying fastp at Q25 and MiXCR, and retained in-frame beta chains. Rows with one shared CDR3 protein collapse into an entry with the most common genes and DNA. TCRdb's processing, not the study's, gives the V and J calls here. The sample table contains around 29,000 distinct CDR3 sequences; only one count was recorded for 8% to 13% of them. Clones ranked in the top ten supply around 28% of the sample.

The sample's time point label, in plain terms: blood at routine non-recurrence follow-up after resection. For TCR sequencing, whole RNA was extracted from tumor and nontumor lung tissue, or from cryopreserved PBMC samples, and no cell sorting was done. Only patients for whom sufficient RNA was available from at least two tumor regions were selected for TCR sequencing. This receptor was taken from a female donor with early-stage non-small cell lung cancer. Recombination linked TRBV4-3 to TRBJ2-1; the central 10 bases match TRBD1. Sequenced here: PBMCs, sampled at follow-up. The CDR3: CASSQRFPGTGAYNEQFF. The nucleotide sequence reads TGCGCCAGCAGCCAGCGATTCCCCGGGACAGGGGCCTACAATGAGCAGTTCTTC.